The sequence of this TCR beta chain was determined in a study of blood T cells in healthy people across ages. Then a second PCR, running about 7 to 11 cycles, was carried out with a sample-barcoded 5' primer and a J-beta primer mix. TCRdb fed the 5' RACE reads into MiXCR, producing one record per CDR3 protein. Altogether hundreds of thousands of distinct CDR3 sequences are present, roughly 60% being singletons, with the ten largest covering about 20%. The germline gives CDR1 SGHRS, CDR2 YFSETQ. The V end was cut by 5 bases, the J end by 5 bases, with 14 bases between. This CDR3 is 14 amino acids long. Whole-study findings and limits: Long-lived donors had more naive CD4+ cells and higher diversity than aged donors.

Of note for this clonotype: Its antigen is unidentified.

The TCR comes from a young man in good health. The sequenced sample consisted of blood. The gene calls are TRBV5-1 and TRBJ2-1; unclear D gene. The CDR3, as DNA: TGCGCCAGCAGGTCCAGTATTAACGACAATGAGCAGTTCTTC. The encoded protein is CASRSSINDNEQFF.